This entry is about one T cell receptor beta chain. Its antigen is undetermined. Other DNA sequences in the same sample also yield this CDR3. These data originate in a study of shared clonotypes between healthy human individuals. Findings and caveats of the study: Estimated richness was generally greater in naive than memory subsets. Genetic and exposure-history diversity was limited by the small donor number.

Source study methods: ImmunoSEQ only sent back junction sequences with no quality scores, so filtering was done differently. Generated by immunoSEQ multiplex PCR, the TCRdb table keeps only in-frame clones and is missing some. From that table come the V and J calls and clone size; the DNA was used to work out D and trimming. The table records around 510,000 clones, around 95% of them present only once. V trimming: 3 bases; J trimming: 3 bases; junction bases outside the gene matches: 0. CDR3 length: 14 amino acids. CDR1 and CDR2 (germline): KGHSH, LQKENI. Sample: naive CD4+ T cells sorted from blood. The sample's subset: CD45RA+ positively selected. The rearrangement uses TRBV18 and TRBJ2-7; 12 positions match TRBD2. The origin of this receptor is a woman younger than 45 in good health. The CDR3 region is CASSPTSGSYEQYF. Here the CDR3 DNA reads TGTGCCAGCTCACCGACTAGCGGGAGCTACGAGCAGTACTTC.